These 17 T cell receptor beta chains came from one sample sequenced in a study of shared clonotypes between healthy human individuals. Only in-frame clones appear in the TCRdb table, and some are missing; sequencing was by immunoSEQ multiplex PCR. The sample consists of some 2 million clones, just under 95% of them appearing once. Naive CD8 populations comprised CD45RO-negative cells positively selected for CCR7, excluding terminally differentiated effector memory CD45RA+ cells. Source material: naive CD8+ T cells sorted from blood. The receptors come from a man between 18 and 29 years old in good health.

This chain links TRBV6-1 with TRBJ1-6, with D possibly being TRBD1 (6 bases). The germline V gene encodes CDR1 MNHNS and CDR2 SASEGT. This CDR3 comprises 20 residues. The V end was cut by 2 bases, the J end by 0 bases, with 20 bases between. CDR3 coding DNA: TGTGCCAGCAGTGAAATGCCTGGGCAGGGGTCTCTCTCCTATAATTCACCCCTCCACTTT. Translated, it gives CASSEMPGQGSLSYNSPLHF.

The rearrangement links TRBV9 to TRBJ1-6; D ambiguous. V lost 3 bases to trimming and J lost 5 bases, with 3 bases between them. The CDR3 is 12 amino acids. CDR1 and CDR2 from the germline V gene are SGDLS and YYNGEE. The CDR3 DNA reads as TGTGCCAGCAGCGCCCATAATTCACCCCTCCACTTT. It is translated as CASSAHNSPLHF. The variable domain in full, completed from reference TRBV9 and TRBJ1-6, reads DSGVTQTPKHLITATGQRVTLRCSPRSGDLSVYWYQQSLDQGLQFLIQYYNGEERAKGNILERFSAQQFPDLHSELNLSSLELGDSALYFCASSAHNSPLHFGNGTRLTVT.

The table lists this clone with a count of one. It is unclear where the CDR3 begins or ends on the DNA, so no DNA is shown, and the CDR3 is as TCRdb lists it. The chain is built from TRBV5-1 and TRBJ1-6; TRBD1 is taken as the D call from the table, unchecked against the DNA. Per germline, CDR1 SGHRS and CDR2 YFSETQ. The CDR3 spans 15 amino acids, including both terminal residues. CDR3 protein: CASRVGQGANSPLYF.

The V gene is TRBV7-9, the J gene TRBJ2-3; no reliable D call. V shed 0 bases and J shed 2 bases, with 3 bases lying between them. Per the germline V gene, CDR1 is SEHNR and CDR2 is FQNEAQ (reference sequence). The CDR3 contains 13 residues. The DNA of the CDR3 is TGTGCCAGCAGCTTAGCACACACAGATACGCAGTATTTT. The encoded protein is CASSLAHTDTQYF.

The rearrangement links TRBV7-9 to TRBJ2-1, with 8 bases lining up with TRBD2. Trimming at V came to 0 bases and at J to 8 bases, leaving 9 bases not matched to a gene. CDR1 is SEHNR, CDR2 FQNEAQ, per germline (reference sequence). The CDR3 spans 16 residues. CDR3: CASSLAGSGGSDEQFF. The DNA of the CDR3 is TGTGCCAGCAGCTTAGCGGGATCGGGGGGGAGCGATGAGCAGTTCTTC.

The chain joins TRBV6-4 to TRBJ1-5; D remains unclear. Germline CDR1 is MRHNA and CDR2 is SNTAGT. V was trimmed by 1 base and J by 5 bases, leaving 6 bases between them. The CDR3 spans 13 residues. This chain's CDR3 is CASSDWPDQPQHF. The CDR3 DNA reads as TGTGCCAGCAGTGACTGGCCGGATCAGCCCCAGCATTTT.

The chain has TRBV27 and TRBJ1-2, with 8 positions matching TRBD1. V was pared by 5 bases and J by 6 bases, with 2 bases of the junction left unmatched. Germline V lookup: CDR1 MNHEY, CDR2 SMNVEV (reference sequence). This CDR3 spans 12 amino acids. The CDR3 region is CASSTGGDGYTF. The CDR3 region has the DNA TGTGCCAGCAGTACAGGGGGGGATGGCTACACCTTC.

V usage is TRBV5-6 and J usage is TRBJ2-7; D might be TRBD2 (6 bases). V was pared by 2 bases and J by 1 base, with 10 bases between. This CDR3 contains 14 residues. Germline loops: CDR1 SGHDT, CDR2 YYEEEE. The CDR3 loop is CASSLIAESYEQYF. As DNA, the CDR3 is TGTGCCAGCAGCTTAATAGCGGAGTCCTACGAGCAGTACTTC.

This chain links TRBV10-3 with TRBJ1-2, with TRBD1 as a possible D gene (5 bases). There are 16 residues in the CDR3. In germline, CDR1 is ENHRY, CDR2 SYGVKD. Between the trimmed V and J ends, which lost 2 bases and 0 bases, there was a span of 13 bases. The CDR3, as DNA: TGTGCCATCAGTGAGGGCAGGGAGGGACCTAACTATGGCTACACCTTC. It translates to CAISEGREGPNYGYTF.

The chain uses TRBV30 and TRBJ1-2, with TRBD1 as a possible D gene (6 bases). The CDR3 is 17 residues long. Germline-derived CDR1 and CDR2 are GTSNPN and SVGIG (reference sequence). V was clipped by 0 bases and J by 4 bases, with 21 bases between them. CDR3 amino acids: CAWSVQYPRGRGYGYTF. The CDR3 DNA is TGTGCCTGGAGTGTACAGTACCCCAGGGGTCGTGGCTATGGCTACACCTTC.

The DNA of the CDR3 is TGTGCCAGCAGCTTAGATCAGGGGGCGTACTTCTATGAGCAGTTCTTC. This codes for CASSLDQGAYFYEQFF. The chain recombines TRBV11-2 with TRBJ2-1; 8 bases fit TRBD1. V lost 0 bases to trimming and J lost 8 bases; unmatched junction nucleotides: 9. CDR1 is SGHAT, CDR2 FQNNGV, per germline. The CDR3 covers 16 residues. Drawing the rest from reference TRBV11-2 and TRBJ2-1, the complete variable domain is EAGVAQSPRYKIIEKRQSVAFWCNPISGHATLYWYQQILGQGPKLLIQFQNNGVVDDSQLPKDRFSAERLKGVDSTLKIQPAKLEDSAVYLCASSLDQGAYFYEQFFGPGTRLTVL.

V is TRBV11-2 and J is TRBJ2-7; D uncertain. Deletions cut 5 bases from V and 4 bases from J, with 18 bases between. In germline, CDR1 is SGHAT, CDR2 FQNNGV. The CDR3 is 15 residues long. CDR3: CASSPDARFNYEQYF. In DNA, the CDR3 is TGTGCCAGCAGCCCGGACGCCCGTTTTAATTACGAGCAGTACTTC.

The chain links TRBV6-1 to TRBJ1-5; D might be TRBD1 (6 bases). This CDR3 has 15 amino acids. Trimming pared 2 bases from V and 1 base from J, leaving 9 bases between. Germline loops: CDR1 MNHNS, CDR2 SASEGT. Written as DNA, the CDR3 is TGTGCCAGCAGTGAATGGGACACGAGCAATCAGCCCCAGCATTTT. It is translated as CASSEWDTSNQPQHF.

A few counts support this clone. The chain combines TRBV2 with TRBJ2-2; no clear D gene. The CDR3 has 13 amino acids. Trimming removed 2 bases from V and 5 bases from J, with 6 bases in between. Germline CDR1 is SNHLY and CDR2 is FYNNEI. CDR3 nucleotide sequence: TGTGCCAGCAGTGAATTGGGGACCGGGGAGCTGTTTTTT. Its protein is CASSELGTGELFF.

V is TRBV9 and J is TRBJ2-5, with 7 bases lining up with TRBD2. The germline V gene has CDR1 SGDLS and CDR2 YYNGEE. V lost 0 bases to trimming and J lost 9 bases; unmatched junction nucleotides: 11. The CDR3 loop spans 15 amino acids. The CDR3 bases are TGTGCCAGCAGCGTAGGAGGGGACTATTCGGGATCCCAGTACTTC. Its translation: CASSVGGDYSGSQYF. Drawing the rest from reference TRBV9 and TRBJ2-5, the complete variable domain is DSGVTQTPKHLITATGQRVTLRCSPRSGDLSVYWYQQSLDQGLQFLIQYYNGEERAKGNILERFSAQQFPDLHSELNLSSLELGDSALYFCASSVGGDYSGSQYFGPGTRLLVL.

The rearrangement uses TRBV27 and TRBJ2-7; no reliable D call. Germline CDR1 is MNHEY and CDR2 is SMNVEV (reference sequence). There are 15 residues in the CDR3. V lost 5 bases and J 0 bases, leaving 14 bases between the germline ends. CDR3 amino acids: CASSPVTPYSYEQYF. The CDR3 bases are TGTGCCAGCAGTCCCGTGACACCTTACTCCTACGAGCAGTACTTC.

J is TRBJ2-7 and V is TRBV5-1; D may match TRBD1 or TRBD2 (5 bases each). The CDR3 is 14 amino acids. The germline V gene has CDR1 SGHRS and CDR2 YFSETQ. V lost 7 bases and J 5 bases, leaving 19 bases between the germline ends. The DNA for the CDR3 is TGCGCCAGCTCCCGGGACCCTACTGGCAACGAGCAGTACTTC. It is translated as CASSRDPTGNEQYF.